Below, 30 T cell receptor beta chains from the same sample are listed, as sequenced in a study of blood T cell repertoires in COVID-19. TCRdb's copy holds only in-frame clones and misses some; the assay was immunoSEQ multiplex PCR. This sample carries approximately 130,000 clones, around 85% of them seen once, and the ten largest clones take around 19%. Sequencing was carried out using peripheral blood. Source of these receptors: a woman in her 50s who had recovered from COVID-19.

The CDR3 spells CASSKAGFSGANVLTF. The CDR3, as DNA: TGTGCCAGCTCGAAAGCGGGGTTTTCTGGGGCCAACGTCCTGACTTTC. V gene TRBV7-6 combines with J gene TRBJ2-6; TRBD2 agrees at 7 bases. With V trimmed by 8 bases and J by 1 base, 8 bases remained unmatched. CDR3 size: 16 residues. CDR1 SGHVS and CDR2 FNYEAQ come from the germline V gene.

The rearrangement links TRBV28 to TRBJ2-7, with TRBD2 matching 9 bases. Trimming removed 2 bases from V and 2 bases from J; junction bases left unmatched: 1. Germline V gene sequence: CDR1 MDHEN, CDR2 SYDVKM. The CDR3 spans 14 residues. The CDR3 DNA follows: TGTGCCAGCAGTTTAGCGGGAGGGCCCTACGAGCAGTACTTC. This codes for CASSLAGGPYEQYF.

The genes are TRBV7-8 and TRBJ1-2; no clear D. This CDR3 is 12 amino acids long. In germline, CDR1 is SGHVS, CDR2 FQNEAQ. Deletions cut 5 bases from V and 5 bases from J, with 9 bases between. Here the CDR3 DNA reads TGTGCCAGCAGCCAGACGGGTTATGGCTACACCTTC. It yields the protein CASSQTGYGYTF.

The V gene is TRBV30, the J gene TRBJ1-2; D is uncertain. V was clipped by 0 bases and J by 8 bases, with 13 bases between them. Per the germline V gene, CDR1 is GTSNPN and CDR2 is SVGIG (reference sequence). CDR3 size: 13 residues. CDR3 bases: TGTGCCTGGAGTGTTGTCGGGGAGGGAGGCTACACCTTC. It codes for CAWSVVGEGGYTF.

V usage is TRBV2 and J usage is TRBJ1-3, with D maybe TRBD1 (6 bases). Trimming took 1 base from V and 4 from J, leaving 17 bases between them. Germline V CDR1 and CDR2: SNHLY, FYNNEI. The CDR3 consists of 17 residues. The CDR3 region has the DNA TGTGCCAGCAGTGAAGAACGCGGTGGGGGCGACGGAAACACCATATATTTT. It encodes CASSEERGGGDGNTIYF.

The chain joins TRBV7-8 to TRBJ2-3, with D perhaps matching TRBD2 (5 bases). In germline, CDR1 is SGHVS, CDR2 FQNEAQ. The CDR3 has 17 amino acids. Trimming cost V 5 bases and J 4 bases, with 22 bases left between them. CDR3 in amino acids: CASSIGPSRVEPDTQYF. Here the CDR3 DNA reads TGTGCCAGCAGCATTGGGCCTTCGCGGGTAGAACCAGATACGCAGTATTTT.

In nucleotides, the CDR3 is TGTGCCAGCAGCTTGGGCAGCTACAATGAGCAGTTCTTC. Its translation is CASSLGSYNEQFF. The genes are TRBV5-6 and TRBJ2-1; D remains unclear. Germline-derived CDR1 and CDR2 are SGHDT and YYEEEE. The CDR3 runs 13 residues. V was clipped by 0 bases and J by 3 bases, with 4 bases between them.

J is TRBJ2-2 and V is TRBV10-3; 10 bases line up with TRBD1. V was pared by 9 bases and J by 4 bases, with 2 bases of the junction left unmatched. The CDR3 has 13 amino acids. Germline-derived CDR1 and CDR2 are ENHRY and SYGVKD. The DNA for the CDR3 is TGTGCCATTGGACAGGGGGTCACCGGGGAGCTGTTTTTT. Translating it yields CAIGQGVTGELFF.

The chain carries TRBV12-3 or TRBV12-4 and TRBJ2-2; unclear D gene. V lost 6 bases, J lost 3 bases, and 8 bases lay in between. The CDR3 runs 13 residues. The CDR3 reads CASSPHHTGELFF. In nucleotides, the CDR3 is TGTGCCAGCAGCCCACACCACACCGGGGAGCTGTTTTTT.

The gene calls are TRBV18 and TRBJ2-3, with TRBD1 matching 8 bases. CDR1 KGHSH and CDR2 LQKENI come from the germline V gene. The CDR3 is made up of 15 amino acids. Trimming cost V 2 bases and J 7 bases; bases outside gene matches: 8. CDR3 region: CASSPSGQGSYTQYF. DNA for the CDR3: TGTGCCAGCTCACCATCCGGACAGGGCTCCTATACGCAGTATTTT.

This sequence joins TRBV6-5 and TRBJ2-2, with a possible D match to TRBD2 (6 bases). CDR1 is MNHEY and CDR2 is SVGAGI in the germline V gene. This CDR3 has 14 amino acids. The V and J ends lost 5 bases and 7 bases respectively, with 14 bases between them. The DNA of the CDR3 is TGTGCCAGCAGTCCCGTACCGACTAGCGGGGAGCTGTTTTTT. It encodes CASSPVPTSGELFF.

V gene TRBV7-6 combines with J gene TRBJ2-3, with TRBD1 identical over 10 bases. Germline trimming cut 7 bases from V and 7 bases from J; bases unmatched to any gene: 11. Looked up from germline, CDR1 is SGHVS and CDR2 is FNYEAQ. CDR3 length: 15 residues. In nucleotides, the CDR3 is TGTGCCAGCAAGGGGGGACAGGGGCGGTCAAATACGCAGTATTTT. This codes for CASKGGQGRSNTQYF.

The rearrangement uses TRBV5-1 and TRBJ1-5; TRBD1 is a possible D gene (6 bases). The CDR3 sequence is 13 residues long. CDR1 SGHRS and CDR2 YFSETQ come from the germline V gene. Trimming removed 2 bases from V and 4 bases from J, with 7 bases in between. The CDR3 coding sequence is TGCGCCAGCAGCTTCGGACAGAATCAGCCCCAGCATTTT. Its protein product is CASSFGQNQPQHF.

This chain connects TRBV24-1 to TRBJ2-1; 8 positions match TRBD2. The CDR3 contains 15 residues. The V and J ends lost 3 bases and 7 bases, in that order; junction bases with no gene match: 7. Germline lookup yields CDR1 KGHDR and CDR2 SFDVKD. In DNA, the CDR3 is TGTGCCACCAGTGATGCTAAGCGGGAGACGAATGAGCAGTTCTTC. Amino acid sequence: CATSDAKRETNEQFF.

The table lists this clone with a few counts. The genes are TRBV3-1 (or the pseudogene TRBV3-2) and TRBJ1-4; TRBD1 matches 7 bases. Losses at the gene ends were 4 bases for V and 8 bases for J; bases not matched to a gene: 7. CDR1 and CDR2 from the germline V gene are LGHDT and YNNKEL (reference sequence). This CDR3 is built from 14 residues. CDR3 sequence reads: CASSPTGVKEKLFF. The CDR3 nucleotides are TGTGCCAGCAGCCCTACAGGGGTTAAAGAAAAACTGTTTTTT.

The chain recombines TRBV3-1 (or the pseudogene TRBV3-2) with TRBJ2-5, with 8 positions matching TRBD1. CDR3 size: 15 residues. The germline V gene encodes CDR1 LGHDT and CDR2 YNNKEL (reference sequence). Trimming removed 7 bases from V and 4 bases from J; junction bases left unmatched: 11. This CDR3 is CASTRTDRGIETQYF. CDR3 nucleotide sequence: TGTGCCAGCACCCGCACCGACAGGGGAATAGAGACCCAGTACTTC.

The chain uses TRBV5-4 and TRBJ1-1; 8 bases fit TRBD1. The germline V gene encodes CDR1 SGHNT and CDR2 YYREEE (reference sequence). This CDR3 has 15 residues. V lost 4 bases and J lost 0; bases outside the gene matches: 5. The CDR3 bases are TGTGCCAGCAGCGCACGACAGGGGATGAACACTGAAGCTTTCTTT. Its translation: CASSARQGMNTEAFF.

The rearrangement uses TRBV19 and TRBJ1-1; 7 nucleotides line up with TRBD1. This CDR3 has 14 residues. V trimming: 5 bases; J trimming: 1 base; junction bases outside the gene matches: 4. Germline CDR1 LNHDA, CDR2 SQIVND (reference sequence). CDR3 residues: CASSLGQANTEAFF. The CDR3 DNA follows: TGTGCCAGTAGTCTCGGACAGGCGAACACTGAAGCTTTCTTT.

This chain uses TRBV7-9 with TRBJ2-3; D call uncertain. CDR1 and CDR2 from the germline V gene are SEHNR and FQNEAQ (reference sequence). V dropped 2 bases and J dropped 4 bases, with 4 bases sitting between them. This CDR3 has 12 residues. The CDR3 spells CASSLLSDTQYF. In DNA form, the CDR3 reads TGTGCCAGCAGCTTACTTTCAGATACGCAGTATTTT.

In this sample, this clone turned up a few times. The chain carries TRBV18 and TRBJ1-2; D perhaps matches TRBD1 (5 bases). From germline, CDR1 is KGHSH and CDR2 LQKENI. The CDR3 spans 15 residues. Trimming left V 3 bases short and J 4 bases short, with 15 bases between. The CDR3 DNA reads as TGTGCCAGCTCACCCGTTGCGGGGGATCCCTATGGCTACACCTTC. It encodes CASSPVAGDPYGYTF.

V and J are TRBV19 and TRBJ2-5; 13 nucleotides match TRBD2. Germline V lookup: CDR1 LNHDA, CDR2 SQIVND (reference sequence). This CDR3 spans 16 amino acids. With 3 bases clipped from V and 4 bases from J, the junction kept 5 bases outside the gene matches. Here the CDR3 DNA reads TGTGCCAGTAGTATGTATACTAGCGGGAGGGGAGAGACCCAGTACTTC. It encodes CASSMYTSGRGETQYF.

The V call is TRBV27, the J call TRBJ2-1; TRBD2 agrees at 10 bases. The germline CDR1 and CDR2 sequences are MNHEY and SMNVEV (reference sequence). The CDR3 spans 15 residues. The ends lost 4 bases at V and 6 bases at J; junction bases unmatched: 6. CDR3 in DNA: TGTGCCAGCAGTTCGCTAGCGGGAGTCGCCAATGAGCAGTTCTTC. It encodes CASSSLAGVANEQFF.

This clone occurred once. DNA for the CDR3: TGTGCCAGCAGCTTAGTAGGGGGTGGGGGTTATGGCTACACCTTC. Protein product: CASSLVGGGGYGYTF. The J gene is TRBJ1-2, the V gene TRBV11-2, with D possibly being TRBD1 (6 bases). V shed 1 base and J shed 5 bases, with 14 bases lying between them. The CDR3 runs 15 residues. From germline, CDR1 is SGHAT and CDR2 FQNNGV. The complete variable domain, with remaining parts taken from reference TRBV11-2 and TRBJ1-2, reads EAGVAQSPRYKIIEKRQSVAFWCNPISGHATLYWYQQILGQGPKLLIQFQNNGVVDDSQLPKDRFSAERLKGVDSTLKIQPAKLEDSAVYLCASSLVGGGGYGYTFGSGTRLTVV.

This CDR3 is CASSQLQGRSGYTF. For the CDR3, the DNA is TGCGCCAGCAGCCAACTCCAGGGGCGGAGTGGCTACACCTTC. This sequence joins TRBV4-1 and TRBJ1-2; TRBD1 might be the D (6 bases). V was pared by 2 bases and J by 7 bases, with 14 bases between. This CDR3 contains 14 residues. Germline-derived CDR1 and CDR2 are MGHRA and YSYEKL.

This sequence joins TRBV6-5 and TRBJ1-6; D gene ambiguous. Per germline, CDR1 MNHEY and CDR2 SVGAGI. This CDR3 is built from 14 residues. The germline V and J ends were trimmed by 0 bases and 6 bases, with 6 bases remaining between them. CDR3 nucleotides: TGTGCCAGCAGTTACTCCCAGTTTAATTCACCCCTCCACTTT. This gives the protein CASSYSQFNSPLHF.

This chain links TRBV27 with TRBJ2-7, with TRBD2 as a possible D gene (5 bases). Germline V gene data show CDR1 as MNHEY and CDR2 as SMNVEV (reference sequence). The CDR3 runs 18 residues. V lost 6 bases to trimming and J lost 4 bases, with 28 bases between them. CDR3 nucleotide sequence: TGTGCCAGCAGCCGTACCCCTCGTGGAGGCCGTTTGGATTACGAGCAGTACTTC. Translated: CASSRTPRGGRLDYEQYF.

This clone appeared a single time. The gene calls are TRBV5-6 and TRBJ2-2; TRBD1 aligns across 8 bases. The germline V gene encodes CDR1 SGHDT and CDR2 YYEEEE. The CDR3 is 16 residues long. The junction had 6 bases not matched to a gene; V was cut back by 0 bases and J by 5 bases. The CDR3 DNA reads TGTGCCAGCAGCTTGGGATCCAGGGGGCATACCGGGGAGCTGTTTTTT. The encoded protein is CASSLGSRGHTGELFF.

CDR3 DNA: TGTGCCAGCAGCTTAGACAGGTGGAAGTCGAGCTCCTACAATGAGCAGTTCTTC. It specifies CASSLDRWKSSSYNEQFF. The chain joins TRBV11-2 to TRBJ2-1, with no clear D. The V end was cut by 0 bases, the J end by 0 bases, with 15 bases between. CDR3 size: 18 residues. The germline V gene has CDR1 SGHAT and CDR2 FQNNGV.

The J gene is TRBJ1-1, the V gene TRBV6-6, with TRBD1 matching 8 bases. Unmatched junction bases numbered 6, after V lost 4 bases and J lost 5 bases. This CDR3 comprises 14 residues. Germline-derived CDR1 and CDR2 are MNHNY and SVGAGI (reference sequence). Written as DNA, the CDR3 is TGTGCCAGCAGTTCCAGGACAGGGACAACTGAAGCTTTCTTT. It encodes CASSSRTGTTEAFF.

The CDR3 region has the DNA TGCGCCAGCAGCGGGGCTAGCGGGGGTTTAGGGGGTACGCAGTATTTT. It translates to CASSGASGGLGGTQYF. This chain links TRBV5-1 with TRBJ2-3; TRBD2 aligns across 10 bases. Germline-derived CDR1 and CDR2 are SGHRS and YFSETQ. The V segment lost 4 bases and the J segment 8 bases; nucleotides outside the gene matches: 13. This CDR3 contains 16 residues. Based on the CDR3 plus reference TRBV5-1 and TRBJ2-3, the full variable domain is KAGVTQTPRYLIKTRGQQVTLSCSPISGHRSVSWYQQTPGQGLQFLFEYFSETQRNKGNFPGRFSGRQFSNSRSEMNVSTLELGDSALYLCASSGASGGLGGTQYFGPGTRLTVL.